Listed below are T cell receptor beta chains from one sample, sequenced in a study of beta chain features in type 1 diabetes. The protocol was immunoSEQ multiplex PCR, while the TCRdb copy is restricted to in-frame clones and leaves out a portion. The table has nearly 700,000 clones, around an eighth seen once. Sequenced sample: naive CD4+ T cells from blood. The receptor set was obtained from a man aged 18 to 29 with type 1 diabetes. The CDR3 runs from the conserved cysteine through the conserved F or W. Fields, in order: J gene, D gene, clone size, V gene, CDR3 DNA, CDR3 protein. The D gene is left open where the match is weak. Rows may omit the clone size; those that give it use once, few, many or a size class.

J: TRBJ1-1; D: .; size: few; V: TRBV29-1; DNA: TGCAGCGTTGCCCGGAGGCTGGGGACTGAAGCTTTCTTT; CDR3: CSVARRLGTEAFF
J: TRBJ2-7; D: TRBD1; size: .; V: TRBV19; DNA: TGTGCCAGTAGTATAGCGGGGACAGGCAAGGTATCCTACGAGCAGTACTTC; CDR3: CASSIAGTGKVSYEQYF
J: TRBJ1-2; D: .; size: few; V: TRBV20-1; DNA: TGCAGTGCTAGCACGACGAGCGGCTACACCTTC; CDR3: CSASTTSGYTF
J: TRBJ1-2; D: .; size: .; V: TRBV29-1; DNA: TGCAGCGTTGAAGGGACAGCAGACGCCAACCTAGCTAACTATGGCTACACCTTC; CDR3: CSVEGTADANLANYGYTF
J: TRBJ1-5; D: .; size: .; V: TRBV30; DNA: TGTGCCTGGAGTACGGGGCAGGCAAGCAATCAGCCCCAGCATTTT; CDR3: CAWSTGQASNQPQHF
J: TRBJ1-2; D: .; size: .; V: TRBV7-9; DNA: TGTGCCAGCACCCGATCGGGGGCTATTTATGGCTACACCTTC; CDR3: CASTRSGAIYGYTF
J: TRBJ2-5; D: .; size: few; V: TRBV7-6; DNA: TGTGCCAGCAGCTTAGGGGTCGGACGCGCCGAACAAGAGACCCAGTACTTC; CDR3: CASSLGVGRAEQETQYF
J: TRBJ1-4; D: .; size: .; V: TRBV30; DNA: TGTGCCTCAAAGGCGGGGGCCTCAACTAATGAAAAACTGTTTTTT; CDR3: CASKAGASTNEKLFF
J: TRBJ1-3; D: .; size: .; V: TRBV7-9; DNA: TGTGCCAGCAGTTACAGTGGAAACACCATATATTTT; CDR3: CASSYSGNTIYF
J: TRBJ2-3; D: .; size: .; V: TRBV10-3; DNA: TGTGCCATCAGTGAGTCGATCCCCGGGGATGGTACAGATACGCAGTATTTT; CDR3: CAISESIPGDGTDTQYF
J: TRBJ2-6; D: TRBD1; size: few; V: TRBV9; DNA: TGTGCCAGCAGCCGAGGACAGGAGATCTCTGGGGCCAACGTCCTGACTTTC; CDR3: CASSRGQEISGANVLTF